A selection of T cell receptor beta chains follows, all from one sample in a study of cytomegalovirus exposure and HLA in healthy donors. Here immunoSEQ multiplex PCR was the method, and the copy in TCRdb shows in-frame clones only, minus some. Here the sample spans approximately 290,000 clones, 80% being singletons. The material sequenced was PBMCs. These receptors were obtained from a girl aged 2 to 9 in good health and CMV-seronegative. Both conserved end residues are part of each CDR3. D genes are given only for firm matches. Only some rows state a clone size, as once, few, many or a class for expanded clones.

D	V	J	size	CDR3	DNA
TRBD1	TRBV7-6	TRBJ1-5	.	CASSLRGQAEQPQHF	TGTGCCAGCAGCTTAAGGGGACAGGCGGAACAGCCCCAGCATTTT
.	TRBV19	TRBJ2-6	.	CATRARAGANVLTF	TGTGCCACGCGTGCCCGGGCTGGGGCCAACGTCCTGACTTTC
.	TRBV27	TRBJ1-5	.	CASRSFPNQPQHF	TGTGCCAGCAGGAGTTTCCCCAATCAGCCCCAGCATTTT
TRBD2	TRBV18	TRBJ2-7	.	CASSPPWTSGSFIKGRYEQYF	TGTGCCAGCTCACCACCCTGGACTAGCGGGAGTTTTATCAAGGGCAGATACGAGCAGTACTTC
TRBD2	TRBV4-1	TRBJ2-3	.	CASSQIGTGLAGTDTQYF	TGCGCCAGCAGCCAGATAGGGACGGGACTAGCTGGCACAGATACGCAGTATTTT
.	TRBV11-1	TRBJ2-1	.	CASSYRTNHNEQFF	TGTGCCAGCAGCTACCGAACTAACCACAATGAGCAGTTCTTC
.	TRBV19	TRBJ2-2	.	CASNPQLTGELFF	TGTGCCTCCAACCCTCAGTTAACCGGGGAGCTGTTTTTT
TRBD2	TRBV7-2	TRBJ2-1	.	CASSPLAGVYNEQFF	TGTGCCAGCAGCCCTCTAGCGGGGGTATACAATGAGCAGTTCTTC
TRBD1	TRBV6-1	TRBJ2-7	.	CASSEYRGEQYF	TGTGCCAGCAGTGAGTACAGGGGCGAGCAGTACTTC
TRBD1	TRBV19	TRBJ2-7	.	CASSTGQGAWEQYF	TGTGCCAGTAGTACGGGACAGGGGGCGTGGGAGCAGTACTTC
TRBD1	TRBV28	TRBJ1-1	.	CASSPRTGEVWTEAFF	TGTGCCAGCAGCCCAAGGACAGGGGAGGTTTGGACTGAAGCTTTCTTT
.	TRBV7-9	TRBJ1-2	.	CSSSLVRGGNYGYTF	TGTTCCAGCAGCTTAGTAAGGGGGGGAAACTATGGCTACACCTTC
TRBD2	TRBV19	TRBJ2-5	.	CASSIGSGGPWTQYF	TGTGCCAGTAGTATTGGTAGCGGGGGCCCATGGACCCAGTACTTC
.	TRBV10-3	TRBJ1-2	.	CAISDRNRYGYTF	TGTGCCATCAGTGACAGAAACCGCTATGGCTACACCTTC
.	TRBV7-2	TRBJ1-5	.	CASSLGQGMGNQPQHF	TGTGCCAGCAGCTTAGGTCAGGGTATGGGCAATCAGCCCCAGCATTTT
.	TRBV5-1	TRBJ2-7	.	CASSQGYTYEQYF	TGCGCCAGCAGCCAGGGTTATACCTACGAGCAGTACTTC
.	TRBV25-1	TRBJ1-2	.	CASSTDINYGYTF	TGTGCCAGCAGTACTGACATTAACTATGGCTACACCTTC
TRBD1	TRBV2	TRBJ2-5	.	CASSALTGAETQYF	TGTGCCAGCAGCGCTTTGACAGGGGCAGAGACCCAGTACTTC
TRBD1	TRBV7-3	TRBJ2-1	.	CASSPRTGLNEQFF	TGTGCCAGCAGCCCAAGGACAGGGCTTAATGAGCAGTTCTTC
TRBD1	TRBV5-4	TRBJ2-2	.	CASSAEGTGVAGELFF	TGTGCCAGCAGCGCGGAGGGGACAGGGGTCGCCGGGGAGCTGTTTTTT
.	TRBV5-1	TRBJ2-1	.	CASSLAWGRDNEQFF	TGCGCCAGCAGCTTGGCGTGGGGGCGGGACAATGAGCAGTTCTTC
.	TRBV6-4	TRBJ1-2	few	CASSDSSRGSGYTF	TGTGCCAGCAGTGACTCGAGTCGGGGATCTGGCTACACCTTC
.	TRBV5-4	TRBJ1-4	.	CASSSNPQGRGNEKLFF	TGTGCCAGCAGCTCCAATCCACAGGGCCGGGGTAATGAAAAACTGTTTTTT
TRBD1	TRBV4-1	TRBJ2-7	.	CASSPGQGSSYEQYF	TGCGCCAGCAGCCCCGGACAGGGGAGCTCCTACGAGCAGTACTTC
.	TRBV6-4	TRBJ2-1	.	CASSGQHRSYNEQFF	TGTGCCAGCAGTGGCCAACACCGCTCCTACAATGAGCAGTTCTTC
TRBD1	TRBV7-8	TRBJ1-5	.	CASSFLTGSNQPQHF	TGTGCCAGCAGCTTCTTGACAGGGTCTAATCAGCCCCAGCATTTT
TRBD1	TRBV7-9	TRBJ2-7	.	CASSIRRDRSSYEQYF	TGTGCCAGCAGTATACGTCGGGACAGGAGCTCCTACGAGCAGTACTTC
.	TRBV18	TRBJ1-2	.	CASSVDRSYGYTF	TGTGCCAGCTCAGTTGACAGGAGCTATGGCTACACCTTC
TRBD1	TRBV30	TRBJ1-1	few	CAWRLTGRTEAFF	TGTGCCTGGAGATTGACAGGGCGGACTGAAGCTTTCTTT
TRBD1	TRBV7-9	TRBJ1-3	.	CASSSGTGYGNTIYF	TGTGCCAGCAGCTCCGGGACAGGGTACGGAAACACCATATATTTT
TRBD1	TRBV27	TRBJ1-5	.	CASSPGIRGTNQPQHF	TGTGCCAGCAGTCCAGGCATCAGGGGGACAAATCAGCCCCAGCATTTT
TRBD2	TRBV30	TRBJ2-1	.	CAWSQGLAGPYNEQFF	TGTGCCTGGAGTCAAGGACTAGCGGGACCATACAATGAGCAGTTCTTC
TRBD1	TRBV2	TRBJ2-7	.	CASRDRGMGSYEQYF	TGTGCCAGCAGGGACAGGGGAATGGGTTCCTACGAGCAGTACTTC
TRBD1	TRBV27	TRBJ2-7	.	CASRGTGAFKTYF	TGTGCCAGCAGGGGGACAGGGGCTTTTAAAACGTACTTC
.	TRBV7-3	TRBJ1-1	.	CASSLYGSIGMNTEAFF	TGTGCCAGCAGCTTATACGGGTCAATAGGAATGAACACTGAAGCTTTCTTT
TRBD1	TRBV30	TRBJ2-7	.	CAGDREGNEQYF	TGTGCCGGGGACAGGGAGGGTAACGAGCAGTACTTC
.	TRBV7-9	TRBJ2-4	.	CASSPGYIQYF	TGTGCCAGCAGCCCAGGCTACATTCAGTACTTC
TRBD1	TRBV29-1	TRBJ1-1	.	CSVHSILDRDGTEAFF	TGCAGCGTTCACTCAATACTGGACAGGGATGGCACTGAAGCTTTCTTT
TRBD1	TRBV5-6	TRBJ1-4	.	CASSRRGQGNEKLFF	TGTGCCAGCAGCCGTAGGGGGCAGGGTAATGAAAAACTGTTTTTT
.	TRBV13	TRBJ2-3	.	CASSEGGTSTDTQYF	TGTGCCAGCAGCGAGGGCGGGACCAGCACAGATACGCAGTATTTT
TRBD1	TRBV11-1	TRBJ2-2	.	CASSLGGRGTGITGELFF	TGTGCCAGCAGCTTAGGGGGTCGGGGGACAGGCATCACCGGGGAGCTGTTTTTT
TRBD1	TRBV28	TRBJ1-1	.	CASSSPFITRGPNRDTEAFF	TGTGCCAGCAGTTCGCCCTTTATTACCAGGGGGCCCAATCGGGACACTGAAGCTTTCTTT
.	TRBV19	TRBJ1-2	.	CATLDRGPSYGYTF	TGTGCCACCCTGGACAGAGGGCCCTCCTATGGCTACACCTTC
.	TRBV7-2	TRBJ2-5	few	CASSFAGFQETQYF	TGTGCCAGCAGCTTTGCGGGGTTCCAAGAGACCCAGTACTTC
.	TRBV10-3	TRBJ2-2	.	CAISESRTGELFF	TGTGCCATCAGTGAGTCGCGTACCGGGGAGCTGTTTTTT
.	TRBV7-2	TRBJ2-3	few	CASSHKRRDTQYF	TGTGCCAGCAGCCATAAGCGGAGAGATACGCAGTATTTT
TRBD2	TRBV10-3	TRBJ2-7	.	CAIRPIAGTYEQYF	TGTGCCATCAGGCCTATAGCGGGAACCTACGAGCAGTACTTC
TRBD1	TRBV18	TRBJ1-4	once	CASSPGQGAFEKLFF	TGTGCCAGCTCACCCGGACAGGGGGCATTTGAAAAACTGTTTTTT
TRBD1	TRBV13	TRBJ2-5	.	CASSVETGGQETQYF	TGTGCCAGCAGCGTAGAGACAGGGGGCCAAGAGACCCAGTACTTC
TRBD1	TRBV5-1	TRBJ1-2	few	CASSLEPAQGAYGYTF	TGCGCCAGCAGCTTGGAGCCCGCACAGGGGGCGTATGGCTACACCTTC
.	TRBV5-5	TRBJ2-7	.	CASSLDRARPTYEQYF	TGTGCCAGCAGCTTGGACAGGGCTCGACCTACCTACGAGCAGTACTTC